This T cell receptor beta chain emerged from a study of shared clonotypes between healthy human individuals. Study as a whole: Three CD4 naive, three CD4 memory, two CD8 naive and one CD8 memory plate were used per donor.

A CD45RA-negative memory subset and a CD45RA+ naive subset were separated from the CD4+ cells. Generated by immunoSEQ multiplex PCR, the TCRdb table keeps only in-frame clones and is missing some. The sample carries 2 million to 2.5 million clones, 92% recorded once. CDR1 and CDR2 from the germline V gene are SGHDT and YYEEEE. The CDR3 has 12 residues. With 6 bases removed from V and 15 bases from J, the gap between germline ends came to 18 bases. The sample comprised naive CD4+ T cells from PBMCs. Subset noted: CD45RA+ positively selected. The TCR comes from a young man in good health. Some clones in this sample may be carry-over from other donors' samples. V gene TRBV5-6 combines with J gene TRBJ1-4, with no clear D. CDR3 bases: TGTGCCAGCACCGTGAGTCTGAAAACGGTGTTTTTT. Translation gives CASTVSLKTVFF.